These 26 T cell receptor beta chains came from one sample sequenced in a study of CXCR3 chemokines and chemotherapy response in bladder cancer. In TCRdb, the PCR reads were re-called with MiXCR into one record per CDR3 protein. The sample consists of about 8,100 distinct CDR3 sequences, around an eighth of them appearing once. Collection took place from a patient whose treatment included neoadjuvant chemotherapy. The receptors stem from a human donor with bladder cancer that responded to neoadjuvant chemotherapy.

Details on this clonotype: Given a far larger clone just one base away, this is likely a sequencing read error. The rearrangement joins TRBV6-5 to TRBJ1-6; 9 nucleotides match TRBD1. The CDR3 length is 16 residues. Germline loops: CDR1 MNHEY, CDR2 SVGAGI. Trimming took 11 bases from V and 10 from J; bases not matched to a gene: 18. The CDR3 bases are TGTGCCGGGAAGGGGAACAGGGGGCTCCTAGGGTCACCCCTCCACTTT. This codes for CAGKGNRGLLGSPLHF.

The chain joins TRBV7-9 to TRBJ2-7, with TRBD1 matching over 8 bases. The V gene end was trimmed by 5 bases and the J gene end by 0 bases; junction bases not matched to a gene: 0. The CDR3 is 13 residues long. The germline CDR1 and CDR2 sequences are SEHNR and FQNEAQ (reference sequence). The CDR3 sequence is CASSGQGSYEQYF. CDR3 nucleotide sequence: TGTGCCAGCAGCGGACAGGGCTCCTACGAGCAGTACTTC.

This clonotype has a count of ten or more. The gene calls are TRBV12-3 or TRBV12-4 and TRBJ1-1; perhaps TRBD1 as D (5 bases). V gave up 0 bases and J gave up 9 bases, with 8 bases separating them. The CDR3 is 12 residues long. As DNA, the CDR3 is TGTGCCAGCAGTTTAGCGCGGGGACAAGCTTTCTTT. Protein sequence: CASSLARGQAFF.

This chain uses TRBV20-1 with TRBJ1-6; D is perhaps TRBD1 (5 bases). The germline V gene encodes CDR1 DFQATT and CDR2 SNEGSKA (reference sequence). CDR3 length: 14 amino acids. Trimming shortened V by 6 bases and J by 8 bases, and 17 bases separated the two germline ends. The CDR3 DNA follows: TGCAGTGCAAGTGTTAGGGGCAGAGATTCACCCCTCCACTTT. Amino acid sequence: CSASVRGRDSPLHF.

Details on this clonotype: This sequence is one base from a far larger clone and is likely a read error. This chain joins TRBV19 and TRBJ1-4; D unclear. Germline V CDR1 and CDR2: LNHDA, SQIVND (reference sequence). The CDR3 loop spans 14 amino acids. The CDR3 here is CASSISGHTDTHYF. CDR3 DNA sequence: TGTGCCAGTAGTATTAGCGGTCACACAGATACGCACTATTTT.

This clonotype has just a few counts. V is TRBV5-6 and J is TRBJ2-7; possibly TRBD1 or TRBD2 for D (5 bases each). Trimming removed 4 bases from V and 0 bases from J, with 17 bases in between. Per germline, CDR1 SGHDT and CDR2 YYEEEE. The CDR3 is made up of 16 amino acids. CDR3 coding DNA: TGTGCCAGCAGCCCCAGTGGGACCTCCAGCTCCTACGAGCAGTACTTC. The encoded protein is CASSPSGTSSSYEQYF.

In its sample, this clonotype is medium-sized. V and J are TRBV6-1 and TRBJ1-3; 8 bases agree with TRBD1. V shed 3 bases, J shed 4 bases, and the junction held 8 bases outside the gene matches. This CDR3 contains 16 residues. Germline V CDR1 and CDR2: MNHNS, SASEGT. This chain's CDR3 is CASSESGGLIGNTIYF. The CDR3 region has the DNA TGTGCCAGCAGTGAGTCAGGGGGCCTAATCGGAAACACCATATATTTT.

This clonotype was seen a few times. The J gene is TRBJ2-3, the V gene TRBV24-1, with a possible D match to TRBD2 (5 bases). The CDR3 contains 14 residues. Germline CDR1 KGHDR, CDR2 SFDVKD. The V end lost 3 bases, the J end lost 0 bases, and 6 bases lay between the germline ends. CDR3 amino acids: CATSDRTSTDTQYF. DNA of the CDR3: TGTGCCACCAGTGATAGGACTAGCACAGATACGCAGTATTTT.

This clonotype showed up many times. This chain connects TRBV6-5 to TRBJ1-2; perhaps TRBD1 as D (5 bases). V was clipped by 7 bases and J by 8 bases, with 20 bases between them. From germline, CDR1 is MNHEY and CDR2 SVGAGI. The CDR3 consists of 14 residues. The CDR3 DNA sequence: TGTGCCAGCACCTGGCTCCAGGGTTCCCAAGGCTACACCTTC. Translated, it gives CASTWLQGSQGYTF.

In this sample, this clonotype turned up once. V gene TRBV6-1 combines with J gene TRBJ2-3; maybe TRBD2 (5 bases). Germline V CDR1 and CDR2: MNHNS, SASEGT. The CDR3 is 14 amino acids. V was clipped by 3 bases and J by 6 bases, with 13 bases between them. In DNA form, the CDR3 reads TGTGCCAGCAGTGAGAGAGCGGTGGTGGATACGCAGTATTTT. Protein: CASSERAVVDTQYF.

This clonotype qualifies as medium-sized. The V gene is TRBV7-9, the J gene TRBJ1-2, with TRBD1 matching 7 bases. The V segment lost 1 base and the J segment 5 bases; nucleotides outside the gene matches: 7. The CDR3 covers 15 residues. Germline CDR1 reads SEHNR; CDR2 reads FQNEAQ (reference sequence). This CDR3 reads CASSLGAGGVYGYTF. CDR3 sequence (DNA): TGTGCCAGCAGCTTAGGCGCAGGGGGTGTGTATGGCTACACCTTC.

This clonotype was seen ten or more times. V and J are TRBV11-1 and TRBJ1-6; 7 nucleotides agree with TRBD1. Germline loops: CDR1 SGHAT, CDR2 FQDESV (reference sequence). V shed 6 bases and J 7 bases; nucleotides not matched to a gene: 9. The CDR3 has 15 residues. CDR3 protein: CASRSTGAANSPLHF. The CDR3 DNA is TGTGCCAGCAGATCAACAGGGGCCGCAAATTCACCCCTCCACTTT.

This clonotype was recorded at least ten times. This chain uses TRBV27 with TRBJ1-1, with no clear D. The ends were cut back, 2 bases at V and 1 base at J, with 11 bases in the middle. This CDR3 is 15 amino acids long. CDR1 is MNHEY, CDR2 SMNVEV, per germline (reference sequence). CDR3: CASSLTPQANTEAFF. The CDR3 DNA is TGTGCCAGCAGTTTAACCCCCCAGGCGAACACTGAAGCTTTCTTT.

This clonotype was detected many times. The V and J genes are TRBV7-2 and TRBJ2-7; no definite D call. Trimming left V 5 bases short and J 3 bases short, with 8 bases between. From germline, CDR1 is SGHTA and CDR2 FQGNSA. The CDR3 consists of 12 residues. The CDR3 sequence: CASSPGIYEQYF. CDR3 DNA: TGTGCCAGCAGCCCGGGCATCTACGAGCAGTACTTC.

This clonotype counts as medium-sized. The chain employs TRBV6-1 and TRBJ2-5; 11 nucleotides align to TRBD2. The trim removed 0 bases at V and 1 base at J, leaving 4 bases unmatched. The CDR3 spans 17 residues. CDR1 MNHNS and CDR2 SASEGT come from the germline V gene. CDR3 in amino acids: CASSEAHLAGGQETQYF. In nucleotides, the CDR3 is TGTGCCAGCAGTGAAGCGCACCTAGCGGGGGGCCAAGAGACCCAGTACTTC.

The chain employs TRBV11-2 and TRBJ2-4; weak D call: TRBD2 (5 bases). CDR1 and CDR2 from the germline V gene are SGHAT and FQNNGV. This CDR3 has 15 residues. Trimming took 3 bases from V and 6 from J, leaving 15 bases between them. The CDR3 DNA reads as TGTGCCAGCAGCTTTGAGACCAATCGGGGAAACATTCAGTACTTC. This encodes CASSFETNRGNIQYF.

The chain links TRBV18 to TRBJ2-7; possible D gene TRBD1, 5 bases. Germline lookup yields CDR1 KGHSH and CDR2 LQKENI. Trimming cost V 1 base and J 1 base, with 17 bases left between them. CDR3 size: 17 residues. The CDR3 sequence is CASSPLPVGAASYEQYF. The CDR3 DNA reads as TGTGCCAGCTCACCACTTCCTGTTGGGGCGGCGTCCTACGAGCAGTACTTC.

The sample holds many counts of this clonotype. The chain joins TRBV18 to TRBJ2-7; TRBD1 matches 8 bases. J lost 0 bases, V lost 2 bases, and 9 bases had no gene match. In germline, CDR1 is KGHSH, CDR2 LQKENI. The length of the CDR3 is 17 residues. CDR3 nucleotides: TGTGCCAGCTCACCATTGTCGGGGCAGGGGGCCTCCTACGAGCAGTACTTC. As protein: CASSPLSGQGASYEQYF.

This clonotype was seen repeatedly, ten times or more. This chain links TRBV12-3 or TRBV12-4 with TRBJ1-6, with a tentative D call TRBD1 (6 bases). V was shortened by 5 bases and J by 10 bases, with 12 bases between the two germline ends. The CDR3 covers 13 residues. CDR3 amino acids: CASSTHRDSPLHF. In nucleotides, the CDR3 is TGTGCCAGCAGTACCCACAGGGACTCACCCCTCCACTTT.

Many counts were recorded for this clonotype. The chain carries TRBV30 and TRBJ1-2; 8 nucleotides match TRBD1. Germline V gives CDR1 GTSNPN, CDR2 SVGIG (reference sequence). The CDR3 consists of 14 residues. V shed 6 bases and J 4 bases; nucleotides not matched to a gene: 10. DNA of the CDR3: TGTGCCTGTCCTGTACAGGGGGTCGGCTATGGCTACACCTTC. This translates into CACPVQGVGYGYTF.

This clonotype was seen at least ten times. This chain connects TRBV19 to TRBJ2-5, with D possibly matching TRBD2 (6 bases). The V gene's germline CDR1 is LNHDA and CDR2 SQIVND (reference sequence). The V end lost 4 bases, the J end lost 3 bases, and 15 bases lay between the germline ends. The CDR3 sequence is 15 residues long. CDR3 residues: CASSKSGPREETQYF. CDR3 DNA sequence: TGTGCCAGTAGTAAGAGCGGGCCGAGGGAAGAGACCCAGTACTTC.

This clonotype was picked up many times. The rearrangement uses TRBV5-4 and TRBJ2-3, with 8 bases fitting TRBD2. With V trimmed by 2 bases and J by 2 bases, 7 bases remained unmatched. The CDR3 contains 16 residues. Germline CDR1 is SGHNT and CDR2 is YYREEE (reference sequence). This chain's CDR3 is CASSFGLAGSTDTQYF. CDR3 DNA sequence: TGTGCCAGCAGCTTTGGCCTAGCGGGTTCCACAGATACGCAGTATTTT.

A word on this clonotype: A far larger clone is only one base removed, so a read error is likely. The chain employs TRBV7-2 and TRBJ2-7; the match to TRBD2 covers 9 bases. The end of the DNA aligns better with TRBJ2-1, so the J call may be wrong. The CDR3 extends over 15 amino acids. Germline V lookup: CDR1 SGHTA, CDR2 FQGNSA. The CDR3 protein is CASSKTGTSIDEQFF. In DNA form, the CDR3 reads TGTGCCAGCAGCAAAACCGGGACTAGCATCGATGAGCAGTTCTTC.

This clonotype is medium-sized by share. The rearrangement uses TRBV6-6 and TRBJ1-6; 7 nucleotides align to TRBD1. The CDR3 loop spans 14 amino acids. The V and J ends lost 6 bases and 10 bases, in that order; junction bases with no gene match: 9. Per germline, CDR1 MNHNY and CDR2 SVGAGI (reference sequence). Here the CDR3 DNA reads TGTGCCAGCAGCCCCGGGACAGAAGGGTCACCCCTCCACTTT. This sequence encodes CASSPGTEGSPLHF.

This clonotype is termed medium-sized. This chain links TRBV29-1 with TRBJ2-1, with TRBD1 matching over 9 bases. Germline-derived CDR1 and CDR2 are SQVTM and ANQGSEA. V gave up 3 bases and J gave up 7 bases; unmatched junction bases: 10. The CDR3 runs to 15 residues. The CDR3 region is CSVEGGQGGWNEQFF. CDR3 sequence (DNA): TGCAGCGTTGAGGGGGGACAGGGAGGATGGAATGAGCAGTTCTTC.

This clonotype appeared many times. The gene calls are TRBV5-6 and TRBJ2-2; the D gene could be TRBD1 or TRBD2 (5 bases each). The CDR3 sequence is 17 residues long. V was pared by 2 bases and J by 3 bases, with 17 bases between. Germline V gene sequence: CDR1 SGHDT, CDR2 YYEEEE. The CDR3, as DNA: TGTGCCAGCAGCTTCGGGGCTTCACTTCGGGACACCGGGGAGCTGTTTTTT. This translates into CASSFGASLRDTGELFF.